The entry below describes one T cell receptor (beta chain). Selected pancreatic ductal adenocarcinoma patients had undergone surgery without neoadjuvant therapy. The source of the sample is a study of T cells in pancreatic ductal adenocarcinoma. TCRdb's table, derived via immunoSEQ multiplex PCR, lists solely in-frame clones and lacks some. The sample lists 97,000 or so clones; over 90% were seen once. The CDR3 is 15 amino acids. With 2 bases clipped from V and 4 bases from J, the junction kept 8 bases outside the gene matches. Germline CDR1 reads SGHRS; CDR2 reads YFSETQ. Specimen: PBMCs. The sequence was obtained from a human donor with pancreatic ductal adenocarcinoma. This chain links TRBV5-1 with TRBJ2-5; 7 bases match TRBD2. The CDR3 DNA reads TGCGCCAGCAGCTTAAGTACTGGGGGGGGAGAGACCCAGTACTTC. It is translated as CASSLSTGGGETQYF.